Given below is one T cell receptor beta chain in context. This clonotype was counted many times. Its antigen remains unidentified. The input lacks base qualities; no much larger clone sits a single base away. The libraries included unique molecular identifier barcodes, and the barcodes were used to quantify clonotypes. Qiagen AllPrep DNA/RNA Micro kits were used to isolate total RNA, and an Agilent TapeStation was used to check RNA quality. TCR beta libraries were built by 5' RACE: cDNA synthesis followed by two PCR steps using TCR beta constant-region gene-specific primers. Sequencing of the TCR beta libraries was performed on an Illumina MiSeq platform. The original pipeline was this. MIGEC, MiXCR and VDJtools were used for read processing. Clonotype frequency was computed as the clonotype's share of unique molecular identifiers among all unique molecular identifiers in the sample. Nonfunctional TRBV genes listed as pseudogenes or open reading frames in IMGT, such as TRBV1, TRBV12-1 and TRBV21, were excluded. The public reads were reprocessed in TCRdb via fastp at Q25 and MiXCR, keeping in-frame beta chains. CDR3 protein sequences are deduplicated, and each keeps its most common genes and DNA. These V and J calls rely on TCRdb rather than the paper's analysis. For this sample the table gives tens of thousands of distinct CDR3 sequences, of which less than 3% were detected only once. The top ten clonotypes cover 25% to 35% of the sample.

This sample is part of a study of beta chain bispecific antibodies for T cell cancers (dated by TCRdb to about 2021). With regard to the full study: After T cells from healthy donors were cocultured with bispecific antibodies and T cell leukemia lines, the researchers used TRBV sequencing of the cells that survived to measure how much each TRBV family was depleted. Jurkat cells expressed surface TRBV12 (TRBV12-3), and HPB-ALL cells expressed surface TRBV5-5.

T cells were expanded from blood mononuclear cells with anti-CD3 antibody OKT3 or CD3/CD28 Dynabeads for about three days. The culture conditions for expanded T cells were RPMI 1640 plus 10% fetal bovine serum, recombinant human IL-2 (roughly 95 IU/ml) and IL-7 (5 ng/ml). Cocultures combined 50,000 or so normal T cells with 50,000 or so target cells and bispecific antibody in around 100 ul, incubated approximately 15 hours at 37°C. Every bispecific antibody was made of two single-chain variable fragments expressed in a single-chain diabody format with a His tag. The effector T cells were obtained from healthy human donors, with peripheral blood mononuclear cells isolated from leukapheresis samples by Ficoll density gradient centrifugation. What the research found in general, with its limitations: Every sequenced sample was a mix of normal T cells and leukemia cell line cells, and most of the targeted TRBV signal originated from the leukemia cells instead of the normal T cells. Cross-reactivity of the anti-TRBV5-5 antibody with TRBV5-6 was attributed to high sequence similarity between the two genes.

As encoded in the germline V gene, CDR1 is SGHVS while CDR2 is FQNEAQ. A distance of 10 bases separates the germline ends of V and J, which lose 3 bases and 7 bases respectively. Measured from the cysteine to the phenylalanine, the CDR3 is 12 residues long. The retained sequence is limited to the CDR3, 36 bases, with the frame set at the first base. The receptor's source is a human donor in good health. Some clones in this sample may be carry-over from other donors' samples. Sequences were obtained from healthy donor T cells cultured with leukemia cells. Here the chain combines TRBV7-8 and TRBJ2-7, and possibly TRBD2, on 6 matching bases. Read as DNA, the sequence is TGTGCCAGCAGCTTCGGGGAGGAAGAGCAGTACTTC. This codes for CASSFGEEEQYF. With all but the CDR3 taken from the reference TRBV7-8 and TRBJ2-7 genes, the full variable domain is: GAGVSQSPRYKVAKRGQDVALRCDPISGHVSLFWYQQALGQGPEFLTYFQNEAQLDKSGLPSDRFFAERPEGSVSTLKIQRTQQEDSAVYLCASSFGEEEQYFGPGTRLTVT.